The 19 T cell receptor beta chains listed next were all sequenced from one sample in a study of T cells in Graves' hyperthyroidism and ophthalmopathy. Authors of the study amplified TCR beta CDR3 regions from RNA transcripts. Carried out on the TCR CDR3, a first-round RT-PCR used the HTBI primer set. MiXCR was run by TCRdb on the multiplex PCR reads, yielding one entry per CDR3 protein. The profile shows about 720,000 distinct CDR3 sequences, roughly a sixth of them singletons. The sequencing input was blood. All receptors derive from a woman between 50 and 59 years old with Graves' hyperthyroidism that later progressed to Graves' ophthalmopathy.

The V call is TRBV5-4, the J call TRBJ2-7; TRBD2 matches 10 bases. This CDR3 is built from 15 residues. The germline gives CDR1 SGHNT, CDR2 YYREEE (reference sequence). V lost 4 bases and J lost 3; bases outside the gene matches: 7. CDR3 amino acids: CASSLLGTSDYEQYF. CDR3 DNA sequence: TGTGCCAGCAGCCTACTGGGGACTAGCGACTACGAGCAGTACTTC.

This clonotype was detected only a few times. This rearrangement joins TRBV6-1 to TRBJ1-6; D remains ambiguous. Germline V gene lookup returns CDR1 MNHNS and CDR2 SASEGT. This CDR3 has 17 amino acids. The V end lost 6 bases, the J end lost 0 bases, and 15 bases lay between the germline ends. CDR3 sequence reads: CASSLSDGSSYNSPLHF. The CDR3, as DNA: TGTGCCAGCAGCCTCTCGGACGGGAGCTCCTATAATTCACCCCTCCACTTT.

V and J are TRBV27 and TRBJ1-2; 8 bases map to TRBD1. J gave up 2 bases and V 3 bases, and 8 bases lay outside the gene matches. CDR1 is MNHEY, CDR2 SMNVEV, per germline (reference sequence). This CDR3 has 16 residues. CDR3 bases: TGTGCCAGCAGTTTCTTCGGACAGGGTGAAAACTATGGCTACACCTTC. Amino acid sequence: CASSFFGQGENYGYTF.

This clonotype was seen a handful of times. This CDR3 reads CASSQGTDGFINTEAFF. CDR3 bases: TGTGCCAGCAGCCAAGGGACAGACGGGTTTATAAACACTGAAGCTTTCTTT. The V call is TRBV4-2, the J call TRBJ1-1; D is possibly TRBD1 (6 bases). The CDR3 sequence is 17 residues long. Deletions cut 1 base from V and 2 bases from J, with 17 bases between. Germline V CDR1 and CDR2: LGHNA, YNFKEQ.

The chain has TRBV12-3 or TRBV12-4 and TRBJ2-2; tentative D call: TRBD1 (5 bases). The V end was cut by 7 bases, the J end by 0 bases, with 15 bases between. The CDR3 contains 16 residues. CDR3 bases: TGTGCCAGCACCTCGGTAGGGGAACCGAACACCGGGGAGCTGTTTTTT. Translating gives CASTSVGEPNTGELFF.

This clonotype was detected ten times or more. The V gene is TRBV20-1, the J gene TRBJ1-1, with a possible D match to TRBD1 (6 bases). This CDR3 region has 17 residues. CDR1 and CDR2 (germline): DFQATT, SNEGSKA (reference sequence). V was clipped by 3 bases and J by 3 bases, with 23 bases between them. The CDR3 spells CSASGGGGATGDTEAFF. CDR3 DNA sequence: TGCAGTGCTAGTGGCGGGGGGGGGGCGACGGGGGACACTGAAGCTTTCTTT.

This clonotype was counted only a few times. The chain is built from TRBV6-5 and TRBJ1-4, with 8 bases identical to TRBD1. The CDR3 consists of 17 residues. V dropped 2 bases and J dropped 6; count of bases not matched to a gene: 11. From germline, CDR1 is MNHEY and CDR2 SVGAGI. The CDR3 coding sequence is TGTGCCAGCAGTTACACGACCCGGGACAGGCGTGATGAAAAACTGTTTTTT. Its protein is CASSYTTRDRRDEKLFF.

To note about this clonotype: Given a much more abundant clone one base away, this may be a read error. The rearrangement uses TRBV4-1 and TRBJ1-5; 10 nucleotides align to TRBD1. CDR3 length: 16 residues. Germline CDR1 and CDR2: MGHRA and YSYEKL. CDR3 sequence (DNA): TGCGTCAGCAGCCCGCGACAGGGGGCTAGCAATCAGCCCCAGCATTTT. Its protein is CVSSPRQGASNQPQHF.

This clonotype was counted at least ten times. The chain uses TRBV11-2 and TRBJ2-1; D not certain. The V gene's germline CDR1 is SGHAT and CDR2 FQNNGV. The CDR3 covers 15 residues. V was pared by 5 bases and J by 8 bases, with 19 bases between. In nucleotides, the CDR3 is TGTGCCAGCAGCCGCCGGTTCCAAAAGACGGATGAGCAGTTCTTC. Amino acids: CASSRRFQKTDEQFF.

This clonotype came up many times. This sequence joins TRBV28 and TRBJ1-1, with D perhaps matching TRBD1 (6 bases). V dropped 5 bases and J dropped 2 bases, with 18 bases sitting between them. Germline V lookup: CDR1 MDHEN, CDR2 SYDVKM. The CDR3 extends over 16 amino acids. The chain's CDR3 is CASSPRGQVANTEAFF. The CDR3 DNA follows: TGTGCCAGCAGTCCCAGGGGTCAGGTGGCAAACACTGAAGCTTTCTTT.

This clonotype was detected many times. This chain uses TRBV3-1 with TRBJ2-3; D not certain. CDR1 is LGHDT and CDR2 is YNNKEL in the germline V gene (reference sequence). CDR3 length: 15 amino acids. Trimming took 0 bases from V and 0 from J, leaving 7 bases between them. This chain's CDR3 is CASSQDPGSTDTQYF. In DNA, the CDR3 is TGTGCCAGCAGCCAAGATCCGGGCAGCACAGATACGCAGTATTTT.

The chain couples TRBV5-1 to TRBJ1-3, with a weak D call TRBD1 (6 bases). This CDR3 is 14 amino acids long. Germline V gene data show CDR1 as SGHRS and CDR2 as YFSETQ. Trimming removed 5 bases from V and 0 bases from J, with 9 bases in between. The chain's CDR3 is CASREGDSGNTIYF. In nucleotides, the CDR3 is TGCGCCAGCAGGGAGGGGGACTCTGGAAACACCATATATTTT.

The CDR3 protein is CSARGQGLGAEQFF. For the CDR3, the DNA is TGCAGTGCCCGGGGACAGGGGTTGGGCGCTGAGCAGTTCTTC. The chain couples TRBV20-1 to TRBJ2-1; 10 bases fit TRBD1. Germline-derived CDR1 and CDR2 are DFQATT and SNEGSKA (reference sequence). The CDR3 is made up of 14 amino acids. The trim removed 6 bases at V and 9 bases at J, leaving 11 bases unmatched.

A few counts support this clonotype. The CDR3 is CATSNRDPAAKNIQYF. The CDR3 DNA follows: TGTGCCACCAGCAACCGGGACCCCGCGGCCAAAAACATTCAGTACTTC. The V and J genes are TRBV15 and TRBJ2-4; the D call may be TRBD1 or TRBD2 (5 bases each). The V end lost 4 bases, the J end lost 1 base, and 14 bases lay between the germline ends. CDR3 length: 16 amino acids. CDR1 is LNHNV and CDR2 is YYDKDF in the germline V gene (reference sequence).

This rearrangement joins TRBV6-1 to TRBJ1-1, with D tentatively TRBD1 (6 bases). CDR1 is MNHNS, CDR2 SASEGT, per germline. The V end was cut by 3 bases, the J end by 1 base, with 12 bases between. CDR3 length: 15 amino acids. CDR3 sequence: CASSDPRGQNTEAFF. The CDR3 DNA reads TGTGCCAGCAGTGATCCTAGGGGACAGAACACTGAAGCTTTCTTT.

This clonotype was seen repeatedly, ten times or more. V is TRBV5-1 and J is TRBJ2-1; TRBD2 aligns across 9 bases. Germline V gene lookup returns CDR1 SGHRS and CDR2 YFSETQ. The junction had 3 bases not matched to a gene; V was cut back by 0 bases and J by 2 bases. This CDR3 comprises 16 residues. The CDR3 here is CASSLVPSGTYNEQFF. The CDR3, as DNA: TGCGCCAGCAGCTTGGTTCCTAGCGGGACCTACAATGAGCAGTTCTTC.

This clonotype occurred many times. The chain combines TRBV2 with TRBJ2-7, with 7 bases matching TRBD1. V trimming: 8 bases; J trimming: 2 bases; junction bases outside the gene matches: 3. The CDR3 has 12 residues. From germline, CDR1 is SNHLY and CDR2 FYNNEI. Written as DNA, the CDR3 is TGTGCCAGCGGACAGGCAACCTACGAGCAGTACTTC. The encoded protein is CASGQATYEQYF.

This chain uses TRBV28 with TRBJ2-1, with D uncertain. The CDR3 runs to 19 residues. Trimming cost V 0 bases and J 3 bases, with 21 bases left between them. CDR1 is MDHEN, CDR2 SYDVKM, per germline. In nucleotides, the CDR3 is TGTGCCAGCAGTTTATGGGGCGTTGGGGAATCCGCCTACTACAATGAGCAGTTCTTC. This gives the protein CASSLWGVGESAYYNEQFF. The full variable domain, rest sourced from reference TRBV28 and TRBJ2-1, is DVKVTQSSRYLVKRTGEKVFLECVQDMDHENMFWYRQDPGLGLRLIYFSYDVKMKEKGDIPEGYSVSREKKERFSLILESASTNQTSMYLCASSLWGVGESAYYNEQFFGPGTRLTVL.

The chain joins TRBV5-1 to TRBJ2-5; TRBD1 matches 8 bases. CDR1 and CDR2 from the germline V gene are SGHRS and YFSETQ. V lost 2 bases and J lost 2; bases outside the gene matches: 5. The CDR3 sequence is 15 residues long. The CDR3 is CASSFPGGDQETQYF. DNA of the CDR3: TGCGCCAGCAGCTTTCCAGGGGGCGATCAAGAGACCCAGTACTTC.